Given below is one TCR beta chain in context. Its antigen remains undetermined. It has no much larger one-base neighbor in the sample; base qualities were not kept. The immunoSEQ Assay, a bias-controlled multiplex PCR, was used to amplify TCRbeta CDR3 regions from genomic DNA. In the authors' own workflow: Nucleated cell counts per sample were estimated from amplification of reference gene primers within the assay. Sequence reads were collapsed and filtered to measure the absolute abundance of every unique TCRbeta CDR3 rearrangement. For each sample, productive Simpson clonality was calculated as the square root of Simpson's diversity index over productive rearrangements. TCRdb's version of the immuneACCESS table is confined to in-frame rearrangements and falls short of the full clone set. An unresolved V gene accounts for under half of the shortfall where checked; the remainder is of unknown origin. The V and J calls and clone size are taken from that table; D and trimming were inferred from the DNA. This sample gives around 200,000 clones in total; about 84% of them show up just once. Clones ranked in the top ten supply around 7% of the sample.

These data come from a study of blood T cell repertoires in COVID-19 (TCRdb year 2020). Describing the broader study: Samples covering the acute and convalescent phases of COVID-19 were provided by collaborators in the United States, Italy and Spain. The prospective study material was composed of cDNA or gDNA derived from T cells, B-cell-depleted T cells, or PBMCs. The dataset comprised deeply sampled blood TCRbeta repertoires from subjects exposed to, actively infected with, or recovered from COVID-19. The repertoires were made available in a free public database intended to serve as a resource for research on the immune response to SARS-CoV-2. The samples were drawn from two sources: the first 160 participants of the ongoing ImmuneRACE study, and 1,000 to 1,500 subjects contributed by 6 global collaborators. The sample metadata nearly always contained a de-identified subject ID, COVID-19 status, age in years and sex. Where available, HLA class I and class II types were obtained from metadata supplied by the sample provider rather than from assay-based typing.

Overall results and qualifications from the work: Clinical and demographic metadata were provided uncurated, with the amount varying by source and participant.

Each collaborating institution followed its own protocols to collect whole blood in K2EDTA tubes. For TCRbeta analysis, collaborators shipped samples in one of three forms: frozen whole blood, isolated PBMCs, or DNA extracted from either of those sample types. The specimen was peripheral blood. The TCR originated in a human donor in a cohort sampled during active COVID-19.

At the DNA level, the sequence is TGCGCCAGCAGCCTGTTTCTAGCGGGGGGACTCAATGAGCAGTTCTTC. Its protein product is CASSLFLAGGLNEQFF. Rearrangement joined TRBV5-1 to TRBJ2-1, and TRBD2 matches 11 of the central bases. CDR1 and CDR2 (SGHRS, YFSETQ) derive from the germline V gene. The CDR3, from cysteine to phenylalanine, totals 16 residues. Only the CDR3 DNA is retained, 48 bases long and in frame from the first base. V lost 4 bases and J lost 6 bases, and the count of bases not matched to a germline gene is 9.